This record concerns one T cell receptor (beta chain) sequence. Its antigen target is currently unknown. Base qualities were left out, and no much larger clone turns up one base away. The immunoSEQ Assay, a bias-controlled multiplex PCR, was used to amplify TCRbeta CDR3 regions from genomic DNA. As for the original processing: The number of nucleated cells in each sample was estimated from the amplification of reference gene primers within the assay. Sequence reads were collapsed and filtered to measure the absolute abundance of every unique TCRbeta CDR3 rearrangement. For each sample, productive Simpson clonality was calculated as the square root of Simpson's diversity index over productive rearrangements. This immuneACCESS table, as held by TCRdb, lists in-frame sequences with V and J called but not all clones. Of the missing ones, under half trace to an unresolved V gene in checked studies; the others have no known cause. V and J calls and clone size are as listed in that table; D and trimming were resolved from the DNA. In all, the sample holds 150,000 or so clones, and around 83% of those were seen once. The ten largest make up 3% to 3.5% of the sample.

From the cysteine through the phenylalanine, the CDR3 covers 15 amino acids. Just the 45-base CDR3 DNA is kept, in frame starting at base 1. Reading the germline V gene gives CDR1 WSHSY and CDR2 SAAADI. Compared with germline, V lacks 6 bases and J lacks 4 bases; bases without a gene match: 11. The data were obtained in a study of blood T cell repertoires in COVID-19 (TCRdb year 2020). At the level of the whole study: The collaborator samples originated in the United States, Italy and Spain and spanned the acute and convalescent phases of COVID-19. The material from the prospective study consisted of cDNA or gDNA derived from T cells, B-cell-depleted T cells, or PBMCs. The repertoires were released in a freely available public database meant as a resource for research on the immune response to SARS-CoV-2. Samples were obtained from the ongoing ImmuneRACE study (first 160 participants) and from 1,254 subjects provided by 6 global collaborators. Where available, HLA class I and class II types were obtained from metadata supplied by the sample provider rather than from assay-based typing. Subjects who had been exposed to COVID-19, were actively infected with it, or had recovered from it provided the deeply sampled blood TCRbeta repertoires that made up the dataset. Nearly every sample came with metadata listing a de-identified subject ID, COVID-19 status, age in years and sex.

Overall study outcomes, separate from this receptor: The quantity of clinical and demographic metadata differed by source and by participant and was supplied without curation.

Whole blood was collected in K2EDTA tubes by collaborating institutions according to the institutions' own protocols. For TCRbeta analysis, collaborators shipped samples in one of three forms: frozen whole blood, isolated PBMCs, or DNA extracted from either of those sample types. This chain is built from TRBV10-2 and TRBJ1-2, and 7 bases in between align with TRBD1. The source material was peripheral blood. The sequence came from a woman aged 80 or over with acute or convalescent COVID-19. The CDR3 has the sequence CASRPVYRGAYGYTF. The base sequence is TGCGCCAGCAGACCCGTTTACAGGGGAGCCTATGGCTACACCTTC.